This T cell receptor (beta chain) was sequenced for a study of blood T cell repertoires in COVID-19. In the study overall: Whether acute or convalescent, the COVID-19 samples came from the United States, Italy and Spain. The cDNA or gDNA used as material had been derived from T cells, B-cell-depleted T cells, or PBMCs.

Germline V gene sequence: CDR1 DFQATT, CDR2 SNEGSKA (reference sequence). The CDR3 runs to 21 residues. The J segment lost 0 bases and the V segment lost 3 bases, leaving 17 bases of the junction unmatched. The authors' processing: Estimation of nucleated cell counts was performed using reference gene primer amplification. The protocol was immunoSEQ multiplex PCR, while the TCRdb copy is restricted to in-frame clones and leaves out a portion. Clonal size and the V and J genes are those of that table, whereas D and trimming came from the DNA. The sample yields roughly 200,000 clones, 80% to 90% seen once.

The genes are TRBV20-1 and TRBJ2-3; 14 positions agree with TRBD2. The origin of this receptor is a middle-aged man with active or convalescent COVID-19. The sample was peripheral blood. DNA of the CDR3: TGCAGTGCTAGTTCGATTCGACTAGCGGGGGGGGATATTACTAGCACAGATACGCAGTATTTT. Amino acid sequence: CSASSIRLAGGDITSTDTQYF.